Following are 9 T cell receptor beta chains from one sample sequenced in a study of cytomegalovirus exposure and HLA in healthy donors. The PCR employed 60 Vbeta primers together with 13 Jbeta primers. Produced via immunoSEQ multiplex PCR; TCRdb's table is partial and in-frame only. The sample holds about 150,000 clones; 65% to 85% are singletons and the top ten take around 6.5%. The sequenced material came from PBMCs. The receptors here all came from a male donor in good health and CMV-seropositive.

V and J are TRBV4-1 and TRBJ2-3, with 8 bases identical to TRBD2. The CDR3 totals 18 residues. V lost 1 base and J lost 1; bases outside the gene matches: 10. CDR1 is MGHRA, CDR2 YSYEKL, per germline. The CDR3 is CASSQALREAAGTDTQYF. In DNA, the CDR3 is TGCGCCAGCAGCCAAGCGCTGCGGGAGGCGGCGGGCACAGATACGCAGTATTTT.

The genes are TRBV7-9 and TRBJ2-6; no definite D call. Trimming stripped 2 bases from V and 2 bases from J, with 7 bases between. The V gene's germline CDR1 is SEHNR and CDR2 FQNEAQ (reference sequence). CDR3 size: 15 residues. The CDR3 DNA follows: TGTGCCAGCAGCTTACCCCGGGCTGGGGCCAACGTCCTGACTTTC. This gives the protein CASSLPRAGANVLTF.

The chain recombines TRBV6-1 with TRBJ2-5, with 7 bases that match TRBD1. V lost 2 bases, J lost 1 base, and 4 bases stayed unmatched. The CDR3 spans 15 residues. CDR1 and CDR2 (germline): MNHNS, SASEGT. The CDR3 sequence is CASSEPGTAQETQYF. The CDR3 nucleotides are TGTGCCAGCAGTGAACCCGGGACAGCCCAAGAGACCCAGTACTTC.

The chain joins TRBV5-5 to TRBJ1-3; 8 positions agree with TRBD1. CDR1 SGHKS and CDR2 YYEKEE come from the germline V gene (reference sequence). The CDR3 spans 15 residues. Trimming at V came to 2 bases and at J to 4 bases, leaving 5 bases not matched to a gene. The CDR3 sequence is CASSLQGERGNTIYF. CDR3 sequence (DNA): TGTGCCAGCAGCTTACAGGGGGAAAGAGGAAACACCATATATTTT.

J is TRBJ1-3 and V is TRBV6-5, with TRBD1 identical over 11 bases. The J segment lost 4 bases and the V segment lost 4 bases, leaving 3 bases of the junction unmatched. From germline, CDR1 is MNHEY and CDR2 SVGAGI. The CDR3 is 15 amino acids. The CDR3 loop is CASSSGQGEGNTIYF. In nucleotides, the CDR3 is TGTGCCAGCAGTTCGGGACAGGGGGAAGGAAACACCATATATTTT.

This chain uses TRBV15 with TRBJ2-1; 9 bases are a match to TRBD1. CDR3 length: 16 amino acids. V shed 4 bases, J shed 6 bases, and the junction held 10 bases outside the gene matches. The V gene's germline CDR1 is LNHNV and CDR2 YYDKDF (reference sequence). CDR3 DNA sequence: TGTGCCACCAGCACCCTCTGGACAGGGGTTTCCAATGAGCAGTTCTTC. It encodes CATSTLWTGVSNEQFF.

The J gene is TRBJ1-1, the V gene TRBV27, with D perhaps matching TRBD1 (5 bases). The germline V gene encodes CDR1 MNHEY and CDR2 SMNVEV (reference sequence). Deletions cut 8 bases from V and 10 bases from J, with 20 bases between. The CDR3 consists of 13 residues. In nucleotides, the CDR3 is TGTGCCAGCCGACCAGAAGGGGCGGAGGGAGCTTTCTTT. Translating gives CASRPEGAEGAFF.

As to this clone: Germline is not matched at one junction end, which may reflect a read error. V usage is TRBV5-1 and J usage is TRBJ2-7, with a possible D match to TRBD1 (6 bases). Germline V gene sequence: CDR1 SGHRS, CDR2 YFSETQ. The CDR3 consists of 13 residues. The CDR3 loop is CASSRTDSHEQYF. In nucleotides, the CDR3 is TGCGCCAGCAGCAGGACAGACTCCCACGAGCAGTACTTC.

V and J are TRBV7-2 and TRBJ2-2; 9 bases agree with TRBD2. Trimming took 3 bases from V and 6 from J; bases not matched to a gene: 8. This CDR3 spans 16 amino acids. The germline V gene has CDR1 SGHTA and CDR2 FQGNSA. DNA for the CDR3: TGTGCCAGCAGCTTCGTGGGCGGGAGGGCCCCCGGGGAGCTGTTTTTT. The encoded protein is CASSFVGGRAPGELFF.